The present TCR beta chain was sequenced within a study of technical replicates of blood from a few donors. Clones were sequenced by immunoSEQ multiplex PCR, and TCRdb holds only the in-frame ones, with some missing. This repertoire shows around 83,000 clones, around nine tenths found once; its top ten account for about 0.23%. The CDR3 loop spans 18 amino acids. Trimming cost V 2 bases and J 3 bases, with 23 bases left between them. Germline V lookup: CDR1 LNHDA, CDR2 SQIVND (reference sequence). V usage is TRBV19 and J usage is TRBJ2-7; weak D call: TRBD2 (7 bases). The receptor's source is a human donor in good health. The sequenced sample consisted of T cells isolated from PBMCs. This CDR3 reads CASSITLAAERGGYEQYF. DNA of the CDR3: TGTGCCAGTAGTATAACTCTAGCGGCGGAAAGAGGGGGCTACGAGCAGTACTTC.